This passage covers 24 T cell receptor beta chains from one sample sequenced in a study of technical replicates of blood from a few donors. Data came from immunoSEQ multiplex PCR; TCRdb stores just in-frame clones and leaves some out. The data hold tens of thousands of clones, with more than 90% observed a single time. Sequenced input: T cells isolated from PBMCs. All receptors come from a human donor in good health.

The chain couples TRBV4-2 to TRBJ1-2; 7 bases fit TRBD1. This CDR3 region has 15 residues. Per germline, CDR1 LGHNA and CDR2 YNFKEQ. V shed 0 bases, J shed 1 base, and the junction held 2 bases outside the gene matches. The CDR3 DNA sequence: TGTGCCAGCAGCCAAGAACAGGGGAGTAACTATGGCTACACCTTC. Protein sequence: CASSQEQGSNYGYTF.

The V and J genes are TRBV30 and TRBJ2-7; possible D gene TRBD1, 5 bases. The germline V and J ends were trimmed by 4 bases and 2 bases, with 12 bases remaining between them. The CDR3 loop spans 13 amino acids. Germline V gives CDR1 GTSNPN, CDR2 SVGIG (reference sequence). CDR3 in amino acids: CAWTMGPAYEQYF. In nucleotides, the CDR3 is TGTGCCTGGACGATGGGGCCGGCCTACGAGCAGTACTTC.

The genes are TRBV30 and TRBJ2-5, with a possible D match to TRBD2 (5 bases). V was trimmed by 4 bases and J by 3 bases, leaving 12 bases between them. There are 13 residues in the CDR3. The germline V gene has CDR1 GTSNPN and CDR2 SVGIG (reference sequence). CDR3 sequence: CAWTSGDKETQYF. The CDR3 DNA follows: TGTGCCTGGACTTCCGGGGATAAAGAGACCCAGTACTTC. Full variable domain (remainder filled in from reference TRBV30 and TRBJ2-5): SQTIHQWPATLVQPVGSPLSLECTVEGTSNPNLYWYRQAAGRGLQLLFYSVGIGQISSEVPQNLSASRPQDRQFILSSKKLLLSDSGFYLCAWTSGDKETQYFGPGTRLLVL.

CDR3 DNA: TGTGCCAGCAGCTCTGGCCACAGGGAGACCCAGTACTTC. The encoded protein is CASSSGHRETQYF. This chain joins TRBV7-9 and TRBJ2-5, with D maybe TRBD1 (5 bases). This CDR3 contains 13 residues. Germline assignment: CDR1 SEHNR and CDR2 FQNEAQ (reference sequence). V was shortened by 4 bases and J by 5 bases, with 11 bases between the two germline ends.

The CDR3 sequence: CASSPPFTGQETQYF. The CDR3 nucleotides are TGTGCCAGCTCACCACCCTTCACAGGCCAAGAGACCCAGTACTTC. The chain couples TRBV18 to TRBJ2-5; tentatively, D is TRBD1 (5 bases). Per the germline V gene, CDR1 is KGHSH and CDR2 is LQKENI. The length of the CDR3 is 15 residues. Trimming left V 0 bases short and J 1 base short, with 9 bases between.

The V and J genes are TRBV5-4 and TRBJ2-5; the match to TRBD1 covers 10 bases. J lost 5 bases, V lost 5 bases, and 9 bases had no gene match. The CDR3 runs 15 residues. Germline V gives CDR1 SGHNT, CDR2 YYREEE (reference sequence). CDR3 sequence: CASSQPDRGPETQYF. The CDR3 nucleotides read TGTGCCAGCAGTCAACCTGACAGGGGGCCTGAGACCCAGTACTTC.

In DNA, the CDR3 is TGCGCCAGCAGCTTGGAGGACAGGGGGGACTATGGCTACACCTTC. Translating gives CASSLEDRGDYGYTF. The chain has TRBV5-1 and TRBJ1-2, with 10 positions matching TRBD1. V dropped 0 bases and J dropped 3; count of bases not matched to a gene: 2. This CDR3 has 15 residues. The V gene's germline CDR1 is SGHRS and CDR2 YFSETQ.

The rearrangement joins TRBV7-8 to TRBJ2-7, with 7 bases lining up with TRBD2. V gave up 5 bases and J gave up 3 bases; unmatched junction bases: 7. Germline V gives CDR1 SGHVS, CDR2 FQNEAQ. The CDR3 is made up of 14 amino acids. The CDR3 spells CASSAGDYSYEQYF. CDR3 sequence (DNA): TGTGCCAGCAGCGCCGGGGACTACAGCTACGAGCAGTACTTC.

In this sample, this clone turned up once. The V and J genes are TRBV28 and TRBJ1-5, with 8 positions matching TRBD1. CDR1 and CDR2 (germline): MDHEN, SYDVKM. V shed 6 bases, J shed 0 bases, and the junction held 4 bases outside the gene matches. This CDR3 region has 15 residues. In DNA, the CDR3 is TGTGCCAGCAGGTCACAGGGGGTTAGCAATCAGCCCCAGCATTTT. It codes for CASRSQGVSNQPQHF.

The chain carries TRBV5-1 and TRBJ2-2, with TRBD1 identical over 9 bases. From germline, CDR1 is SGHRS and CDR2 YFSETQ. The CDR3 loop spans 15 amino acids. Trimming took 0 bases from V and 6 from J; bases not matched to a gene: 3. CDR3 sequence reads: CASSLGQGEAGELFF. Here the CDR3 DNA reads TGCGCCAGCAGCTTGGGACAGGGGGAGGCCGGGGAGCTGTTTTTT.

This chain joins TRBV19 and TRBJ2-1, with a weak D call TRBD1 (6 bases). CDR1 and CDR2 from the germline V gene are LNHDA and SQIVND (reference sequence). V was clipped by 2 bases and J by 6 bases, with 14 bases between them. CDR3 size: 15 residues. The CDR3 reads CASSIQGFTGNEQFF. The CDR3 bases are TGTGCCAGTAGTATACAGGGGTTTACGGGCAATGAGCAGTTCTTC.

The chain has TRBV7-9 and TRBJ1-3; D perhaps matches TRBD1 (6 bases). Trimming cost V 5 bases and J 4 bases, with 9 bases left between them. The CDR3 is made up of 13 amino acids. The V gene's germline CDR1 is SEHNR and CDR2 FQNEAQ (reference sequence). CDR3 amino acids: CASSPGQGNTIYF. As DNA, the CDR3 is TGTGCCAGCAGCCCCGGACAGGGAAACACCATATATTTT. Using reference TRBV7-9 and TRBJ1-3 for the parts outside the CDR3, the full variable domain is DTGVSQNPRHKITKRGQNVTFRCDPISEHNRLYWYRQTLGQGPEFLTYFQNEAQLEKSRLLSDRFSAERPKGSFSTLEIQRTEQGDSAMYLCASSPGQGNTIYFGEGSWLTVV.

J is TRBJ2-7 and V is TRBV7-2; weak D call: TRBD1 (6 bases). V lost 5 bases and J lost 3, with 17 bases in between. The CDR3 covers 15 residues. Germline values: CDR1 SGHTA, CDR2 FQGNSA. The CDR3 reads CASSITGTKSYEQYF. CDR3 DNA: TGTGCCAGCAGCATCACCGGGACAAAAAGCTACGAGCAGTACTTC.

About this clone: An end of the junction differs from the germline gene, which may be a read error. The V call is TRBV6-1, the J call TRBJ2-7; D possibly corresponds to TRBD2 (6 bases). Germline V gives CDR1 MNHNS, CDR2 SASEGT. The CDR3 covers 14 residues. The CDR3 DNA reads TGTGCCAGCACCCCGGCCGGGGGAACGAGGAGTTCACATTTC. It codes for CASTPAGGTRSSHF.

The chain links TRBV7-2 to TRBJ1-5; D is unclear. CDR1 is SGHTA, CDR2 FQGNSA, per germline. V shed 2 bases and J shed 8 bases, with 13 bases lying between them. The CDR3 is 14 amino acids. CDR3 in amino acids: CASSLTPQEEPQHF. The CDR3 DNA follows: TGTGCCAGCAGCTTAACCCCCCAGGAGGAGCCCCAGCATTTT.

This clone was seen a single time. The chain has TRBV28 and TRBJ1-1, with TRBD1 matching 7 bases. The germline CDR1 and CDR2 sequences are MDHEN and SYDVKM. The V segment lost 3 bases and the J segment 2 bases; nucleotides outside the gene matches: 6. The length of the CDR3 is 15 residues. CDR3 DNA: TGTGCCAGCAGTTTTTATCAGGGGGTAAACACTGAAGCTTTCTTT. It is translated as CASSFYQGVNTEAFF.

As DNA, the CDR3 is TGTGCCACCGGGAACACCGGGGAGCTGTTTTTT. Its protein product is CATGNTGELFF. The J gene is TRBJ2-2, the V gene TRBV6-5; the D is unclear. The V and J ends lost 10 bases and 1 base respectively, with 4 bases between them. Looked up from germline, CDR1 is MNHEY and CDR2 is SVGAGI. CDR3 length: 11 residues.

The chain uses TRBV28 and TRBJ1-2; tentative D call: TRBD1 (6 bases). The germline gives CDR1 MDHEN, CDR2 SYDVKM. The CDR3 extends over 15 amino acids. Between the trimmed V and J ends, which lost 5 bases and 4 bases, there was a span of 17 bases. CDR3 nucleotides: TGTGCCAGCAGTCCTATATACCGGACAGTCTATGGCTACACCTTC. This translates into CASSPIYRTVYGYTF.

The V call is TRBV5-4, the J call TRBJ2-5; 8 nucleotides line up with TRBD2. Germline V gene data show CDR1 as SGHNT and CDR2 as YYREEE (reference sequence). This CDR3 has 18 amino acids. V lost 4 bases to trimming and J lost 1 base; unmatched junction nucleotides: 15. The CDR3 DNA sequence: TGTGCCAGCAGCCCCCAGGACTACCAGCGGGGGTTCCAAGAGACCCAGTACTTC. Translation gives CASSPQDYQRGFQETQYF. The full variable domain, its missing parts supplied by reference TRBV5-4 and TRBJ2-5, is ETGVTQSPTHLIKTRGQQVTLRCSSQSGHNTVSWYQQALGQGPQFIFQYYREEENGRGNFPPRFSGLQFPNYSSELNVNALELDDSALYLCASSPQDYQRGFQETQYFGPGTRLLVL.

In DNA, the CDR3 is TGTGCCAAGAGAAGCAGGGGAACTAGCACAGATACGCAGTATTTT. Its translation is CAKRSRGTSTDTQYF. The chain combines TRBV2 with TRBJ2-3, with a tentative D call TRBD1 (6 bases). The CDR3 is 15 amino acids. Looked up from germline, CDR1 is SNHLY and CDR2 is FYNNEI. The V gene lost 10 bases and the J gene lost 0 bases, with 17 bases spanning the gap.

V usage is TRBV28 and J usage is TRBJ2-7; possible D gene TRBD2, 5 bases. With 3 bases removed from V and 2 bases from J, the gap between germline ends came to 11 bases. Germline V gives CDR1 MDHEN, CDR2 SYDVKM. This CDR3 contains 14 residues. CDR3 coding DNA: TGTGCCAGCAGTTTCGAGAGGGCGACCTACGAGCAGTACTTC. Translating it yields CASSFERATYEQYF.

With respect to this clone: One end of the junction does not line up with germline, which may come from a read error. The rearrangement links TRBV30 to TRBJ2-7; TRBD1 matches 7 bases. The CDR3 contains 13 residues. Germline-derived CDR1 and CDR2 are GTSNPN and SVGIG (reference sequence). The DNA for the CDR3 is TGTGCCTGGAGTACTGGGACAGAGAGACTGCGGGACTTC. Its translation: CAWSTGTERLRDF.

The chain couples TRBV6-5 to TRBJ2-1, with TRBD2 matching over 8 bases. The CDR3 totals 16 residues. Trimming removed 4 bases from V and 3 bases from J; junction bases left unmatched: 8. In germline, CDR1 is MNHEY, CDR2 SVGAGI. The CDR3 DNA reads as TGTGCCAGCAGTTCCAGGACTAGCCGAGACTACAATGAGCAGTTCTTC. This gives the protein CASSSRTSRDYNEQFF.

The chain carries TRBV6-5 and TRBJ2-2; TRBD2 aligns across 7 bases. Germline trimming cut 5 bases from V and 5 bases from J; bases unmatched to any gene: 5. CDR1 MNHEY and CDR2 SVGAGI come from the germline V gene. The CDR3 length is 14 residues. This CDR3 is CASSPGLMTGELFF. Here the CDR3 DNA reads TGTGCCAGCAGTCCGGGACTAATGACCGGGGAGCTGTTTTTT.